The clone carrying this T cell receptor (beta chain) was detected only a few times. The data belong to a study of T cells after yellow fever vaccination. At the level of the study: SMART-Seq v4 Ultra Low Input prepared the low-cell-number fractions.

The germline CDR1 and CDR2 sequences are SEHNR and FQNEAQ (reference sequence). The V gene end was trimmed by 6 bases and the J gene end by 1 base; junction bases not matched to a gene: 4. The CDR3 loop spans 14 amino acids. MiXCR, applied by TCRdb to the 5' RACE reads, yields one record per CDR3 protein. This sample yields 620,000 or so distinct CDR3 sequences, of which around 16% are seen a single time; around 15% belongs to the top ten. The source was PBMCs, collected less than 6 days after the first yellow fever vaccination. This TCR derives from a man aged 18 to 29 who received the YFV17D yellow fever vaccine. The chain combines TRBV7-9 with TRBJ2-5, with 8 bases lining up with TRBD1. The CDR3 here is CASRTGAVQETQYF. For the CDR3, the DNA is TGTGCCAGCAGGACAGGGGCCGTCCAAGAGACCCAGTACTTC.